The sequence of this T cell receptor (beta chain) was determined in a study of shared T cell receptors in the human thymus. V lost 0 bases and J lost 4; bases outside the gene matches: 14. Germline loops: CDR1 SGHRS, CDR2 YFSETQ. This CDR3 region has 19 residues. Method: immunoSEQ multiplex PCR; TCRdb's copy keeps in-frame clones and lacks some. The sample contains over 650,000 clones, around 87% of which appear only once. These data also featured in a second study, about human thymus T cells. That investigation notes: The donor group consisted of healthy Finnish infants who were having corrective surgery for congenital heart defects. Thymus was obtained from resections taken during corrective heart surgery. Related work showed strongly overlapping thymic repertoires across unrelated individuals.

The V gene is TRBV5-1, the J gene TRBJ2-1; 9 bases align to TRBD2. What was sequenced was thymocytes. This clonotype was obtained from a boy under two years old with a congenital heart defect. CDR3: CASSLGDVSSGIKYNEQFF. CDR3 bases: TGCGCCAGCAGCTTGGGAGATGTGTCTAGCGGGATCAAATACAATGAGCAGTTCTTC.